The next 31 T cell receptor beta chains were all read from a single sample in a study of graft-versus-host responses after intestinal transplantation. The protocol was immunoSEQ multiplex PCR, while the TCRdb copy is restricted to in-frame clones and leaves out a portion. Of tens of thousands of clones listed, roughly 94% were seen once; the top ten hold roughly 0.53%. These receptors' antigens are unknown. The specimen was unstimulated CD8+ T cells sorted from spleen or lymph node cells, collected before intestinal transplant. These receptors were taken from a human donor who received an intestinal transplant.

This rearrangement joins TRBV5-5 to TRBJ1-1; no reliable D call. The CDR3 loop spans 13 amino acids. With 4 bases removed from V and 4 bases from J, the gap between germline ends came to 11 bases. CDR1 is SGHKS, CDR2 YYEKEE, per germline (reference sequence). In DNA form, the CDR3 reads TGTGCCAGCAGCCTTGACTTGGGCACTGAAGCTTTCTTT. Translated, it gives CASSLDLGTEAFF.

In nucleotides, the CDR3 is TGTGCCAGCATAGGGGGGGGCAAGGGCTACGAGCAGTACTTC. Translation: CASIGGGKGYEQYF. The chain links TRBV2 to TRBJ2-7, with a weak D call TRBD2 (7 bases). Germline V CDR1 and CDR2: SNHLY, FYNNEI. This CDR3 spans 14 amino acids. V lost 7 bases to trimming and J lost 3 bases, with 16 bases between them. The variable domain in full, completed from reference TRBV2 and TRBJ2-7, reads EPEVTQTPSHQVTQMGQEVILRCVPISNHLYFYWYRQILGQKVEFLVSFYNNEISEKSEIFDDQFSVERPDGSNFTLKIRSTKLEDSAMYFCASIGGGKGYEQYFGPGTRLTVT.

This clone was recorded only once. J is TRBJ1-1 and V is TRBV9; D is uncertain. Deletions cut 0 bases from V and 3 bases from J, with 9 bases between. The CDR3 consists of 14 residues. Germline V CDR1 and CDR2: SGDLS, YYNGEE. In DNA, the CDR3 is TGTGCCAGCAGCGTAGAAGAAACTTACACTGAAGCTTTCTTT. It codes for CASSVEETYTEAFF.

The chain is built from TRBV27 and TRBJ2-3; 15 positions agree with TRBD2. Germline V lookup: CDR1 MNHEY, CDR2 SMNVEV (reference sequence). Unmatched junction bases numbered 3, after V lost 2 bases and J lost 3 bases. The CDR3 sequence is 17 residues long. CDR3 in DNA: TGTGCCAGCAGTTTAGGGACTAGCGGGAGGCAAACAGATACGCAGTATTTT. This sequence encodes CASSLGTSGRQTDTQYF.

The CDR3 here is CAIPRAGRASNYGYTF. In DNA form, the CDR3 reads TGTGCCATCCCCCGGGCTGGTAGGGCCTCTAACTATGGCTACACCTTC. V usage is TRBV10-3 and J usage is TRBJ1-2, with D unresolved. Germline-derived CDR1 and CDR2 are ENHRY and SYGVKD. The CDR3 totals 16 residues. Trimming pared 8 bases from V and 0 bases from J, leaving 19 bases between.

This clone has just one count. The chain couples TRBV19 to TRBJ2-5; 9 nucleotides align to TRBD1. Germline loops: CDR1 LNHDA, CDR2 SQIVND (reference sequence). The CDR3 length is 15 residues. The V and J ends lost 2 bases and 4 bases, in that order; junction bases with no gene match: 5. The CDR3 coding sequence is TGTGCCAGTAGTATAACAGGGGGCTGGGGAGAGACCCAGTACTTC. Translating it yields CASSITGGWGETQYF.

V gene TRBV7-9 combines with J gene TRBJ1-1, with a tentative D call TRBD1 (5 bases). There are 12 residues in the CDR3. The V end lost 8 bases, the J end lost 0 bases, and 7 bases lay between the germline ends. CDR1 and CDR2 from the germline V gene are SEHNR and FQNEAQ (reference sequence). CDR3 protein: CASEQVNTEAFF. The CDR3 DNA is TGTGCCAGCGAACAGGTGAACACTGAAGCTTTCTTT.

This chain uses TRBV13 with TRBJ2-7; D is perhaps TRBD1 or TRBD2 (5 bases each). Deletions cut 4 bases from V and 2 bases from J, with 12 bases between. Per germline, CDR1 PRHDT and CDR2 FYEKMQ (reference sequence). The CDR3 length is 14 residues. CDR3 loop: CASSSGRITYEQYF. DNA of the CDR3: TGTGCCAGCAGCTCGGGACGGATAACCTACGAGCAGTACTTC.

The sample holds one count of this clone. The chain combines TRBV11-2 with TRBJ2-1; 11 bases fit TRBD2. V was clipped by 5 bases and J by 6 bases; unmatched bases: 6. Germline values: CDR1 SGHAT, CDR2 FQNNGV. The CDR3 is made up of 15 amino acids. The CDR3 nucleotides read TGTGCCAGCAGCCCTACTAGCGGGAGTGGCAATGAGCAGTTCTTC. As protein: CASSPTSGSGNEQFF.

The count of this clone is one. The rearrangement joins TRBV4-1 to TRBJ2-5; 10 nucleotides match TRBD2. With V trimmed by 3 bases and J by 4 bases, 17 bases remained unmatched. This CDR3 spans 19 amino acids. In germline, CDR1 is MGHRA, CDR2 YSYEKL. The CDR3 bases are TGCGCCAGCAGCCACCGCCTGCGGACTAGCGGACTTTTCGGAGAGACCCAGTACTTC. Translated, it gives CASSHRLRTSGLFGETQYF.

The chain combines TRBV4-1 with TRBJ1-5; D might be TRBD1 (6 bases). Trimming removed 4 bases at V and 3 bases at J, with 13 bases between. The CDR3 covers 15 residues. The germline CDR1 and CDR2 sequences are MGHRA and YSYEKL. CDR3 residues: CASSPQDSNNQPQHF. The CDR3 DNA reads as TGCGCCAGCAGCCCTCAGGACAGCAACAATCAGCCCCAGCATTTT.

The chain is built from TRBV6-1 and TRBJ2-7, with D perhaps matching TRBD2 (7 bases). The CDR3 runs 15 residues. The V end lost 3 bases, the J end lost 0 bases, and 12 bases lay between the germline ends. Germline CDR1 is MNHNS and CDR2 is SASEGT. The CDR3 sequence: CASSEGRGVSYEQYF. The CDR3, as DNA: TGTGCCAGCAGTGAGGGGAGGGGGGTCTCCTACGAGCAGTACTTC.

This clone showed up just a few times. The chain links TRBV19 to TRBJ1-5; perhaps TRBD1 as D (5 bases). This CDR3 contains 12 residues. In germline, CDR1 is LNHDA, CDR2 SQIVND (reference sequence). V was pared by 6 bases and J by 7 bases, with 10 bases between. The CDR3 bases are TGTGCCAGTAGAGAAGGGGACCAGCCCCAGCATTTT. Translated: CASREGDQPQHF.

This rearrangement joins TRBV19 to TRBJ2-1; 8 bases agree with TRBD2. V lost 6 bases and J lost 2; bases outside the gene matches: 9. This CDR3 has 16 residues. CDR1 is LNHDA, CDR2 SQIVND, per germline (reference sequence). In DNA, the CDR3 is TGTGCCAGTAGCCTTCCGGGGGGGCGCGCCTACAATGAGCAGTTCTTC. As protein: CASSLPGGRAYNEQFF. Using reference TRBV19 and TRBJ2-1 for the parts outside the CDR3, the full variable domain is DGGITQSPKYLFRKEGQNVTLSCEQNLNHDAMYWYRQDPGQGLRLIYYSQIVNDFQKGDIAEGYSVSREKKESFPLTVTSAQKNPTAFYLCASSLPGGRAYNEQFFGPGTRLTVL.

The V gene is TRBV27, the J gene TRBJ2-1; 8 bases agree with TRBD2. After removal of 8 bases from V and 0 bases from J, the junction contained 15 bases not matched to a gene. CDR1 and CDR2 from the germline V gene are MNHEY and SMNVEV (reference sequence). The CDR3 runs to 18 residues. The DNA of the CDR3 is TGTGCCAGCGAAACGGGCGGGAGGACCTCTTACTCCTACAATGAGCAGTTCTTC. This codes for CASETGGRTSYSYNEQFF.

The V gene is TRBV6-6, the J gene TRBJ1-2; 12 bases agree with TRBD1. Germline V gene data show CDR1 as MNHNY and CDR2 as SVGAGI (reference sequence). The CDR3 is made up of 13 amino acids. V trimming: 6 bases; J trimming: 6 bases; junction bases outside the gene matches: 2. CDR3 protein: CASRGQGAHGYTF. As DNA, the CDR3 is TGTGCCAGCAGGGGACAGGGGGCACATGGCTACACCTTC.

V is TRBV27 and J is TRBJ1-4, with 9 bases matching TRBD1. Germline values: CDR1 MNHEY, CDR2 SMNVEV (reference sequence). V shed 2 bases, J shed 10 bases, and the junction held 14 bases outside the gene matches. CDR3 length: 17 residues. Here the CDR3 reads CASSLARGDREFGKLFF. As DNA, the CDR3 is TGTGCCAGCAGTTTAGCACGGGGGGACAGGGAATTCGGAAAACTGTTTTTT. The complete variable domain, with remaining parts taken from reference TRBV27 and TRBJ1-4, reads EAQVTQNPRYLITVTGKKLTVTCSQNMNHEYMSWYRQDPGLGLRQIYYSMNVEVTDKGDVPEGYKVSRKEKRNFPLILESPSPNQTSLYFCASSLARGDREFGKLFFGSGTQLSVL.

The chain is built from TRBV7-9 and TRBJ1-5, with 9 nucleotides matching TRBD1. Germline lookup yields CDR1 SEHNR and CDR2 FQNEAQ (reference sequence). Germline trimming cut 1 base from V and 0 bases from J; bases unmatched to any gene: 7. The length of the CDR3 is 18 residues. For the CDR3, the DNA is TGTGCCAGCAGCTTAGAGGAGGGACAGGGTCGTAGCAATCAGCCCCAGCATTTT. Translating it yields CASSLEEGQGRSNQPQHF.

The count of this clone is one. The chain carries TRBV9 and TRBJ2-7; the match to TRBD1 covers 11 bases. Trimming at V came to 4 bases and at J to 3 bases, leaving 3 bases not matched to a gene. Germline V gene sequence: CDR1 SGDLS, CDR2 YYNGEE. CDR3 length equals 14 residues. CDR3 nucleotide sequence: TGTGCCAGCAGCTTCGGGACAGGGGGCTACGAGCAGTACTTC. This codes for CASSFGTGGYEQYF.

CDR3 region: CASSLGTVACCYGYTF. Written as DNA, the CDR3 is TGTGCCAGCAGCCTTGGGACAGTAGCTTGTTGCTATGGCTACACCTTC. The chain links TRBV7-9 to TRBJ1-2; 7 bases fit TRBD1. Per the germline V gene, CDR1 is SEHNR and CDR2 is FQNEAQ (reference sequence). Trimming at V came to 5 bases and at J to 4 bases, leaving 13 bases not matched to a gene. This CDR3 spans 16 amino acids.

The chain joins TRBV28 to TRBJ2-7; D may match TRBD1 or TRBD2 (7 bases each). This CDR3 contains 15 residues. Germline CDR1 and CDR2: MDHEN and SYDVKM. V was clipped by 2 bases and J by 3 bases, with 14 bases between them. For the CDR3, the DNA is TGTGCCAGCAGTTTAGGGCAGGGGGGGTACTACGAGCAGTACTTC. Its protein product is CASSLGQGGYYEQYF.

The CDR3 protein is CASSPRDRGSYEQYF. The CDR3 DNA follows: TGTGCCAGCTCACCTAGGGACAGGGGATCCTACGAGCAGTACTTC. The chain couples TRBV18 to TRBJ2-7; 10 bases are shared with TRBD1. The CDR3 extends over 15 amino acids. Germline CDR1 KGHSH, CDR2 LQKENI. V was clipped by 3 bases and J by 1 base; unmatched bases: 3.

This clone has a handful of counts. This chain connects TRBV30 to TRBJ2-7; D is unresolved. V was trimmed by 1 base and J by 6 bases, leaving 7 bases between them. Germline V CDR1 and CDR2: GTSNPN, SVGIG (reference sequence). CDR3 length: 11 residues. The CDR3 sequence: CAWSGSGEQYF. CDR3 nucleotides: TGTGCCTGGAGTGGGTCTGGCGAGCAGTACTTC.

V is TRBV5-3 and J is TRBJ2-5; weak D call: TRBD1 (5 bases). TRBV5-3 is annotated as an ORF whose role is uncertain. This CDR3 is built from 14 residues. V gave up 3 bases and J gave up 4 bases, with 13 bases separating them. The CDR3 spells CARSSPGGAETQYF. In DNA form, the CDR3 reads TGTGCCAGAAGCTCGCCGGGTGGGGCAGAGACCCAGTACTTC.

The V call is TRBV10-3, the J call TRBJ2-1; no clear D. CDR1 ENHRY and CDR2 SYGVKD come from the germline V gene. Trimming pared 6 bases from V and 5 bases from J, leaving 17 bases between. The CDR3 extends over 15 amino acids. The CDR3 loop reads CAIRGGSLSDNEQFF. Written as DNA, the CDR3 is TGTGCCATCAGGGGTGGAAGCTTATCTGACAATGAGCAGTTCTTC.

The V gene is TRBV27, the J gene TRBJ1-6; 8 nucleotides align to TRBD1. CDR3 length equals 17 residues. CDR1 and CDR2 from the germline V gene are MNHEY and SMNVEV (reference sequence). V was clipped by 5 bases and J by 7 bases; unmatched bases: 13. The CDR3 is CASSLASTGVRNSPLHF. CDR3 DNA sequence: TGTGCCAGCAGTCTAGCCTCGACAGGGGTGAGGAATTCACCCCTCCACTTT.

A single count supports this clone. The junction shows a germline mismatch at one end, possibly a read error. This CDR3 is also generated by other DNA sequences in the sample. V gene TRBV27 combines with J gene TRBJ1-1, with TRBD1 as a possible D gene (6 bases). This CDR3 region has 16 residues. Per germline, CDR1 MNHEY and CDR2 SMNVEV (reference sequence). The CDR3 DNA is TGTGCTAGCCTAGGGCACTTGACAGGTGGGAACACTGAAGCCTTCTTT. Protein: CASLGHLTGGNTEAFF.

The CDR3: CASSESSDKYNEQFF. The CDR3 bases are TGCGCCAGCAGTGAGTCGAGTGATAAGTACAATGAGCAGTTCTTC. This chain links TRBV10-2 with TRBJ2-1; the D is unclear. Germline assignment: CDR1 WSHSY and CDR2 SAAADI. This CDR3 spans 15 amino acids. Trimming stripped 0 bases from V and 4 bases from J, with 10 bases between.

The chain carries TRBV28 and TRBJ2-1; 13 bases match TRBD2. This CDR3 has 16 residues. Per germline, CDR1 MDHEN and CDR2 SYDVKM. The V gene end was trimmed by 7 bases and the J gene end by 2 bases; junction bases not matched to a gene: 5. The CDR3, as DNA: TGTGCCAGCACCAGGACTAGCGGGAGCGCCTACAATGAGCAGTTCTTC. Amino acid sequence: CASTRTSGSAYNEQFF.

V gene TRBV11-3 combines with J gene TRBJ1-2, with a possible D match to TRBD1 (5 bases). V lost 1 base, J lost 8 bases, and 8 bases lay in between. CDR3 length: 12 amino acids. Germline CDR1 SGHNT, CDR2 YENEEA. CDR3: CASSLAGEGYTF. CDR3 DNA sequence: TGTGCCAGCAGCTTAGCGGGGGAAGGCTACACCTTC.

The CDR3 bases are TGTGCCAGCAGCTTAGCGCTCGGCCACGGAGACTCTGGGGCCAACGTCCTGACTTTC. Translating gives CASSLALGHGDSGANVLTF. The V gene is TRBV7-9, the J gene TRBJ2-6, with no clear D. Germline V gene data show CDR1 as SEHNR and CDR2 as FQNEAQ (reference sequence). This CDR3 region has 19 residues. V lost 0 bases, J lost 0 bases, and 15 bases lay in between.